This T cell receptor (beta chain) came from a study of cytomegalovirus exposure and HLA in healthy donors. Regarding the study as a whole: Most TCR sequences were seen very rarely across donors, but some public TCRs occurred in many.

Separate from the roughly 730-subject first cohort, the roughly 120-subject validation cohort was the one that the donors belonged to. The data were produced by immunoSEQ multiplex PCR, yet TCRdb's version contains in-frame clones alone and is incomplete. The sample shows roughly 100,000 clones, about 88% of them seen only once. In the case of this clone: Antigen specificity is unknown.

Trimming stripped 2 bases from V and 4 bases from J, with 15 bases between. Germline V CDR1 and CDR2: SGHKS, YYEKEE (reference sequence). The CDR3 is made up of 16 amino acids. Sequenced input: PBMCs. This rearrangement joins TRBV5-5 to TRBJ2-2; TRBD2 might be the D (5 bases). This clonotype was sampled from a woman younger than 30 in good health and CMV-seropositive. The CDR3 DNA is TGTGCCAGCAGCTTTGTCCTAGCCCTACCCACCGGGGAGCTGTTTTTT. This encodes CASSFVLALPTGELFF.